The source of this T cell receptor (beta chain) is a study of blood T cell repertoires in COVID-19. Looking at the study overall: Acute and convalescent COVID-19 samples came from the United States, Italy and Spain. T cells, B-cell-depleted T cells, or PBMCs provided the cDNA or gDNA that served as material.

Produced via immunoSEQ multiplex PCR; TCRdb's table is partial and in-frame only. This table has 40,000 to 50,000 clones, around nine tenths appearing once. This TCR derives from a human donor in a cohort sampled during active COVID-19. Sequenced material: peripheral blood.

The DNA for the CDR3 is TGTGCCAGCAGCCAAGTAGCAACTAATGAAAAACTGTTTTTT. Protein sequence: CASSQVATNEKLFF. The genes are TRBV11-3 and TRBJ1-4, with D unresolved. CDR1 is SGHNT and CDR2 is YENEEA in the germline V gene. The CDR3 totals 14 residues. V lost 5 bases and J 0 bases, leaving 7 bases between the germline ends.